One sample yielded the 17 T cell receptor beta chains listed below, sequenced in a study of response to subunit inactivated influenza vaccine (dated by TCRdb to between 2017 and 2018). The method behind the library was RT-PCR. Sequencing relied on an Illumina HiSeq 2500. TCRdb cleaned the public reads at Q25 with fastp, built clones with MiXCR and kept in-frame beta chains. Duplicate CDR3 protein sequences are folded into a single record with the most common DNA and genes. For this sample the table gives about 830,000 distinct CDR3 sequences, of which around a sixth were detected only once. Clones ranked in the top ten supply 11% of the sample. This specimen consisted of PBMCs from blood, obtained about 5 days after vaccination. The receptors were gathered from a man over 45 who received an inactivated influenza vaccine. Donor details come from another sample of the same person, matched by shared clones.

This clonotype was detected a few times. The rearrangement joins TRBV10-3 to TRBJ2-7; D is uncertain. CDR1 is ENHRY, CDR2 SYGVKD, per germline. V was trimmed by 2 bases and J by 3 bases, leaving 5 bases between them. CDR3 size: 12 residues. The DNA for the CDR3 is TGTGCCATCAGTGAGCGAGTCTACGAGCAGTACTTC. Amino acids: CAISERVYEQYF.

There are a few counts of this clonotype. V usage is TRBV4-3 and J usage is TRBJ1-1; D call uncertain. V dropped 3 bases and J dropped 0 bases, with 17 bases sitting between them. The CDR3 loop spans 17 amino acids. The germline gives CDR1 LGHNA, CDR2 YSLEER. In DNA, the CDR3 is TGCGCCAGCAGCCAGAAAGAAGGGTGGAACATGAACACTGAAGCTTTCTTT. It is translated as CASSQKEGWNMNTEAFF.

The CDR3 DNA follows: TGCGCCAGCAGTCTCGACCTGAATCAGCCCCAGCATTTT. It yields the protein CASSLDLNQPQHF. V usage is TRBV5-1 and J usage is TRBJ1-5; D is uncertain. The V end lost 5 bases, the J end lost 4 bases, and 10 bases lay between the germline ends. The CDR3 covers 13 residues. Germline lookup yields CDR1 SGHRS and CDR2 YFSETQ.

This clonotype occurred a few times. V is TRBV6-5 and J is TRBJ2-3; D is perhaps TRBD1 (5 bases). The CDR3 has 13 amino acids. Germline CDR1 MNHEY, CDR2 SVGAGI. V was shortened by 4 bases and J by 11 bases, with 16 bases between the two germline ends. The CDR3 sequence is CASSSSQASQQYF. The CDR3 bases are TGTGCCAGCAGTTCCTCACAGGCCTCCCAGCAGTATTTT.

CDR3 nucleotide sequence: TGCAGTGCTAGAGATTGGGAGTCGGCCACCGGGGAGCTGTTTTTT. It codes for CSARDWESATGELFF. V and J are TRBV20-1 and TRBJ2-2; perhaps TRBD2 as D (5 bases). Germline CDR1 DFQATT, CDR2 SNEGSKA (reference sequence). V dropped 0 bases and J dropped 4 bases, with 12 bases sitting between them. CDR3 length: 15 residues.

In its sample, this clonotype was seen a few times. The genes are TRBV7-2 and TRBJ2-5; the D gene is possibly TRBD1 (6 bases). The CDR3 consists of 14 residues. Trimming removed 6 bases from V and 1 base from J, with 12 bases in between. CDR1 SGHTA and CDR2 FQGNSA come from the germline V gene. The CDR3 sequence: CASSPGQPQETQYF. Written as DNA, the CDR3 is TGTGCCAGCAGTCCCGGACAGCCCCAAGAGACCCAGTACTTC.

The CDR3 reads CASSLDRAGVGTDTQYF. The CDR3 nucleotides are TGTGCCAGCAGCTTAGACCGAGCGGGAGTAGGCACAGATACGCAGTATTTT. This chain uses TRBV7-9 with TRBJ2-3; TRBD2 agrees at 8 bases. This CDR3 is built from 17 residues. Germline values: CDR1 SEHNR, CDR2 FQNEAQ (reference sequence). V lost 1 base and J lost 1; bases outside the gene matches: 7.

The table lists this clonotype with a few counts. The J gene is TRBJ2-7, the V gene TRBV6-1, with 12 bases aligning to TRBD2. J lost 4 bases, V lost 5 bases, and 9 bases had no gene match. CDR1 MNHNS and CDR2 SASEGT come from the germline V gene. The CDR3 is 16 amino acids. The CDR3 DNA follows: TGTGCCAGCAGTCCCCTGGGACTAGCGGGTGTGTACGAGCAGTACTTC. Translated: CASSPLGLAGVYEQYF.

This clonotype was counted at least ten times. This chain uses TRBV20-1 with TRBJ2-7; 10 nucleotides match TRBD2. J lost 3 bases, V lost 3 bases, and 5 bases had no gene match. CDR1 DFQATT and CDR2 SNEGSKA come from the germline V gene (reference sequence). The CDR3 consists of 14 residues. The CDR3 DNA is TGCAGTGCTAGTCCGGCTAGCGGGAGCTACGAGCAGTACTTC. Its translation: CSASPASGSYEQYF.

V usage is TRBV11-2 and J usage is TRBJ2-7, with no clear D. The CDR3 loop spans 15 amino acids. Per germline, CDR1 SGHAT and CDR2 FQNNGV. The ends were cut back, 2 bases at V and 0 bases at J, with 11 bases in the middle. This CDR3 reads CASSLSPSSSYEQYF. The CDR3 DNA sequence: TGTGCCAGCAGCTTATCCCCCAGTAGCTCCTACGAGCAGTACTTC.

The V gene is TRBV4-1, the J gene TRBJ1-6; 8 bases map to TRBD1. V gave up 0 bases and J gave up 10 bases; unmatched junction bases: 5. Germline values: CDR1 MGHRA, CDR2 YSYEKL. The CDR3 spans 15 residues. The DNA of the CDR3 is TGCGCCAGCAGCCAAGAGGTCCAGGGGGCCTCACCCCTCCACTTT. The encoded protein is CASSQEVQGASPLHF.

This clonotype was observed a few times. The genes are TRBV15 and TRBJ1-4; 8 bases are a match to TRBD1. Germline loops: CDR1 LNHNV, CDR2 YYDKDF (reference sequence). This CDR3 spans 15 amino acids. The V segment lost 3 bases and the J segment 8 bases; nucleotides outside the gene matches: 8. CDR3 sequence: CATSRSGQGREKLFF. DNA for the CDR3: TGTGCCACCAGCAGGAGCGGACAGGGAAGAGAAAAACTGTTTTTT.

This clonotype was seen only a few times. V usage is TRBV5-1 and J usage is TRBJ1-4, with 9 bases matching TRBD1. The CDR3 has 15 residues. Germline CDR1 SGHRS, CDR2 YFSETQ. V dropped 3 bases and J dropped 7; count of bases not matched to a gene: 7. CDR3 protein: CASSSGQGYGEKLFF. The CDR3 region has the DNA TGCGCCAGCAGCTCCGGACAGGGGTATGGTGAAAAACTGTTTTTT.

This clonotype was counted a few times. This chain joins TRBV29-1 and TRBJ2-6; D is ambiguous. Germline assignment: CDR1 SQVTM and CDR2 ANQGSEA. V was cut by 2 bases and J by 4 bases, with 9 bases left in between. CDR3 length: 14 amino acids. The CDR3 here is CSVEIQPGANVLTF. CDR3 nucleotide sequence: TGCAGCGTTGAAATACAGCCCGGGGCCAACGTCCTGACTTTC.

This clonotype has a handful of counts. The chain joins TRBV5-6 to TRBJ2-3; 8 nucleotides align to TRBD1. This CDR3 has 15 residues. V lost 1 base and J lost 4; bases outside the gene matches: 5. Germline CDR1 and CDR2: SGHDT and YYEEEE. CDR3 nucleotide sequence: TGTGCCAGCAGCTTGCCCGGACAGGGTGCAGATACGCAGTATTTT. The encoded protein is CASSLPGQGADTQYF.

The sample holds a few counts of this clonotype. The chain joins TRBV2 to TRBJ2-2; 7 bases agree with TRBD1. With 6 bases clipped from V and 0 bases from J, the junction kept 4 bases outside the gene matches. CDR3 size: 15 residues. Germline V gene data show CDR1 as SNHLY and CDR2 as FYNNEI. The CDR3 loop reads CASSGTAANTGELFF. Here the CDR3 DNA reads TGTGCCAGCAGCGGGACAGCGGCGAACACCGGGGAGCTGTTTTTT. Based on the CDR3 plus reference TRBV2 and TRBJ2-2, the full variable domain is EPEVTQTPSHQVTQMGQEVILRCVPISNHLYFYWYRQILGQKVEFLVSFYNNEISEKSEIFDDQFSVERPDGSNFTLKIRSTKLEDSAMYFCASSGTAANTGELFFGEGSRLTVL.

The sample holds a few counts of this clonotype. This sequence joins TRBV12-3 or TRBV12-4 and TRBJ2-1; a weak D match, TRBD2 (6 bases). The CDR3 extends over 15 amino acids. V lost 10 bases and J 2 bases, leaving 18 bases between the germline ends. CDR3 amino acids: CATPVWRAPYNEQFF. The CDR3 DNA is TGTGCCACCCCAGTATGGAGGGCCCCCTACAATGAGCAGTTCTTC.